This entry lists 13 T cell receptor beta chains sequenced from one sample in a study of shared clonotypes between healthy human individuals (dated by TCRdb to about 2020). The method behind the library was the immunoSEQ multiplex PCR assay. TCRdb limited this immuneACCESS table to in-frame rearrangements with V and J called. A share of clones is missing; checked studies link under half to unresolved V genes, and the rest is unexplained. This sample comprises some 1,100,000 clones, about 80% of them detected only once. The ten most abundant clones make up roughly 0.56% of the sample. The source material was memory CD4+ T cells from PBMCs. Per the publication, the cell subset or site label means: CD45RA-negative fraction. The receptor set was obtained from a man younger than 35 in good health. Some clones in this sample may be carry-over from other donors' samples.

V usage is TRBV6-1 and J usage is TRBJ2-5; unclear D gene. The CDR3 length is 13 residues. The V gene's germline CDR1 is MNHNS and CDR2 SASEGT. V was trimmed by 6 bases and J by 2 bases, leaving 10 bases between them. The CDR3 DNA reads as TGTGCCAGCAGCCTGGTTGGTCAAGAGACCCAGTACTTC. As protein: CASSLVGQETQYF.

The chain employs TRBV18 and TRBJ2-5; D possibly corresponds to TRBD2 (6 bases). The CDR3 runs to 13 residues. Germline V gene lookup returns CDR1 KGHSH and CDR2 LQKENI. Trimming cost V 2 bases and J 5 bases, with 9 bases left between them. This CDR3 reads CASSPLEGETQYF. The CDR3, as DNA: TGTGCCAGCTCACCATTGGAGGGGGAGACCCAGTACTTC.

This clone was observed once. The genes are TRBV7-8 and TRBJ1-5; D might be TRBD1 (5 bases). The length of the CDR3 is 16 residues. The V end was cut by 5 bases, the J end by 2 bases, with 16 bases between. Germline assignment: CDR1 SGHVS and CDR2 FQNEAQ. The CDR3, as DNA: TGTGCCAGCAGCCCCGAGTCGGGGGGTGGCAATCAGCCCCAGCATTTT. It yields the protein CASSPESGGGNQPQHF.

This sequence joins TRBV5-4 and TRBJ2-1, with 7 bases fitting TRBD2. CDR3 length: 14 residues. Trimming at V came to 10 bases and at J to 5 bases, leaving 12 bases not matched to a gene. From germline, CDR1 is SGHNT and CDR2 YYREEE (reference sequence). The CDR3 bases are TGTGCCGGGTTTATCGGCGGGAGAAACAATGAGCAGTTCTTC. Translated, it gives CAGFIGGRNNEQFF.

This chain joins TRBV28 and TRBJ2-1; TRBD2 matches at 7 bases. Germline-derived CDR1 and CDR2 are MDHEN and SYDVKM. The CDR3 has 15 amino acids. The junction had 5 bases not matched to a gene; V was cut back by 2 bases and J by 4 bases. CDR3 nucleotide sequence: TGTGCCAGCAGTTTAGGGGGGGGGATGTACAATGAGCAGTTCTTC. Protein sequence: CASSLGGGMYNEQFF.

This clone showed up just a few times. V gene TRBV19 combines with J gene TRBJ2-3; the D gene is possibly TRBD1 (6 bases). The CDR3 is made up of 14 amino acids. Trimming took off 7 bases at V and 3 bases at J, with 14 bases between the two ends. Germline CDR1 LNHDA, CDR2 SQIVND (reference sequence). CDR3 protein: CASTYRDLTDTQYF. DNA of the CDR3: TGTGCCAGTACCTACAGGGATCTAACAGATACGCAGTATTTT.

The CDR3 is CATSRGYRGNLYEQYF. The CDR3 region has the DNA TGTGCCACCAGCAGAGGGTACAGGGGGAACCTCTACGAGCAGTACTTC. The rearrangement joins TRBV15 to TRBJ2-7, with 8 bases identical to TRBD1. The CDR3 runs to 16 residues. Trimming cost V 1 base and J 3 bases; bases outside gene matches: 8. CDR1 is LNHNV and CDR2 is YYDKDF in the germline V gene (reference sequence).

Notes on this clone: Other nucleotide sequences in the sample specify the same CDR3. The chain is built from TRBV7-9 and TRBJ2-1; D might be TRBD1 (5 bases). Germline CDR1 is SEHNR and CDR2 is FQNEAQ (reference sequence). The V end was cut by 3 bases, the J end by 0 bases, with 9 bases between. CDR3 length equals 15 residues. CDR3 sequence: CASSFGASSYNEQFF. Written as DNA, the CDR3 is TGTGCCAGCAGCTTTGGGGCCAGCTCCTACAATGAGCAGTTCTTC.

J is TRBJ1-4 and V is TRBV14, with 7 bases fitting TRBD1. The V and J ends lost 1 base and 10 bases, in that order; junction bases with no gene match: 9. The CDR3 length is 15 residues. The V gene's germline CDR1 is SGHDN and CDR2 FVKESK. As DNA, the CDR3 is TGTGCCAGCAGCCAAGCCGACAGGGTTCGGTCAAAACTGTTTTTT. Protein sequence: CASSQADRVRSKLFF.

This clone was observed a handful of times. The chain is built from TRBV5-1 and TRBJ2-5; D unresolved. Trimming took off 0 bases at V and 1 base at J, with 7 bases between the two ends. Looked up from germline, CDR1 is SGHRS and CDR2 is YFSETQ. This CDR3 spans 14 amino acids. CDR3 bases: TGCGCCAGCAGCTTGGTTGCAGCCCAAGAGACCCAGTACTTC. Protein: CASSLVAAQETQYF.

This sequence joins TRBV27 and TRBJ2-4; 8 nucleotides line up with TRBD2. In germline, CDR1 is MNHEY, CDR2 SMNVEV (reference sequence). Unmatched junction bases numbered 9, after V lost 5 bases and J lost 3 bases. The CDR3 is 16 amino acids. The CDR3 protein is CASSPGGAVNKNIQYF. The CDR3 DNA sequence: TGTGCCAGCAGTCCGGGGGGGGCGGTAAACAAAAACATTCAGTACTTC.

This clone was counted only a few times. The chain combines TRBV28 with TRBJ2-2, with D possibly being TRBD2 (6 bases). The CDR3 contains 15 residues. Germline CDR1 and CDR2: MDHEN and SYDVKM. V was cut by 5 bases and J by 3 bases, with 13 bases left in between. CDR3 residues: CASSTTGTHTGELFF. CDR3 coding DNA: TGTGCCAGCAGTACCACCGGGACTCACACCGGGGAGCTGTTTTTT.

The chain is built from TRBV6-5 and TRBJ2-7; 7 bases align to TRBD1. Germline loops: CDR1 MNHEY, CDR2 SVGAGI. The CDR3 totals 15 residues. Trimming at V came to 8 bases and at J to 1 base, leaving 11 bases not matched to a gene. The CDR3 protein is CASGRVGGASYEQYF. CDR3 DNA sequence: TGTGCCAGCGGTAGGGTAGGGGGCGCGTCCTACGAGCAGTACTTC.